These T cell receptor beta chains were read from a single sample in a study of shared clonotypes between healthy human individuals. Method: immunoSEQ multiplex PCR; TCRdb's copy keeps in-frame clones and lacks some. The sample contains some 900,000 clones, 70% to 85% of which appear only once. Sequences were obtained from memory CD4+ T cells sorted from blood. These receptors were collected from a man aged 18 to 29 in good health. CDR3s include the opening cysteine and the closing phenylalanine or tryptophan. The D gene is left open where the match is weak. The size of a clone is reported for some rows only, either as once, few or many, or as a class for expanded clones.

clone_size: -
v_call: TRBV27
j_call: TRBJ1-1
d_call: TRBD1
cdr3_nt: TGTGCCAGCCAGGGGGCGAGAACTGAAGCTTTCTTT
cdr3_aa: CASQGARTEAFF

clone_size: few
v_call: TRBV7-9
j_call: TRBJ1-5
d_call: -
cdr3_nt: TGTGCCAGCAGCTTAGCGGGTCAGCCCCAGCATTTT
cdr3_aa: CASSLAGQPQHF

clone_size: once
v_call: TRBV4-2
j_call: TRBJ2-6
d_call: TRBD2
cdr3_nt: TGTGCCAGCAGCCCCACAGCGGGAGGCCGCACCCGCCGCGGGGACTCTGGGGCCAACGTCCTGACTTTC
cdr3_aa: CASSPTAGGRTRRGDSGANVLTF

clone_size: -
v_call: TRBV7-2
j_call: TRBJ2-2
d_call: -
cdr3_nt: TGTGCCAGCAGCTTAGCTGGTCTCACCGGGGAGCTGTTTTTT
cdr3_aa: CASSLAGLTGELFF

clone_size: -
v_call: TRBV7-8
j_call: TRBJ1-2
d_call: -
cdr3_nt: TGTGCCAGCAGCTTAGCCGTACAGACTAACTATGGCTACACCTTC
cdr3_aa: CASSLAVQTNYGYTF

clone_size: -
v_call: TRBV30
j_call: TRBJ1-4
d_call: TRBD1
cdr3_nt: TGTGCCTTTCAGGGGGCGAGGGGTGAAAAACTGTTTTTT
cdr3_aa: CAFQGARGEKLFF

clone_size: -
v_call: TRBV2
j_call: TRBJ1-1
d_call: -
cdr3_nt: TGTGCCAGCAATTCGGCAGGGAACACTGAAGCTTTCTTT
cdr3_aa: CASNSAGNTEAFF

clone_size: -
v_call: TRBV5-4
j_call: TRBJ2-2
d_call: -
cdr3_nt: TGTGCCAGCAGCTGGACGGGGAACACCGGGGAGCTGTTTTTT
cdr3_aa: CASSWTGNTGELFF

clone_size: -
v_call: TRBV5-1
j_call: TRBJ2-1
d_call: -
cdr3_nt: TGCGCCAGCAGCTTGTTTCTGGGGGCAAGGAATGAGCAGTTCTTC
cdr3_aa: CASSLFLGARNEQFF

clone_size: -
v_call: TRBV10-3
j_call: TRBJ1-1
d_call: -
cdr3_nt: TGTGCCATCAGTGGAGCGGGGGGAACTGAAGCTTTCTTT
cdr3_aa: CAISGAGGTEAFF

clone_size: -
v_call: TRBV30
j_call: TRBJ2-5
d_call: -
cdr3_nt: TGTGCCTGGAGTCAGGCTAGCGAGAGGGAGACCCAGTACTTC
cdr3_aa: CAWSQASERETQYF

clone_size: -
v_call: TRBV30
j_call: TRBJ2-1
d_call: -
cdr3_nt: TGTGCCTGGAGTCCTCGACTTGAGCAGTTCTTC
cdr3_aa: CAWSPRLEQFF

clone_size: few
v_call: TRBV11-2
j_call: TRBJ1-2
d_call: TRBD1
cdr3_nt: TGTGCCAGCAGCTTAGTAGGGGGCAAGGATGGCTACACCTTC
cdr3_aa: CASSLVGGKDGYTF

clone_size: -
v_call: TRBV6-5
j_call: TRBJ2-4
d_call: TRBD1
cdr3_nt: TGTGCCAGCAGTCCCGGGACAGGGGAGGACATTCAGTACTTC
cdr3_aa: CASSPGTGEDIQYF

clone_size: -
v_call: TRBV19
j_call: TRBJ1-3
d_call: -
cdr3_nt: TGTGCCAGTAGTGGGCTCTCATACGCTGGAAACACCATATATTTT
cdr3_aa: CASSGLSYAGNTIYF

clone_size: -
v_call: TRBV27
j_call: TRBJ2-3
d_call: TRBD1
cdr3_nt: TGTGCCAGCAGTTTATCGGGGACAGGTGGCAAGTTTGGAGATACGCAGTATTTT
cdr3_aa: CASSLSGTGGKFGDTQYF

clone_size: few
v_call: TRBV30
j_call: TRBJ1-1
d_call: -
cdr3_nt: TGTGCCTGGAGTTTACAGTCGAACACTGAAGCTTTCTTT
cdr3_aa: CAWSLQSNTEAFF

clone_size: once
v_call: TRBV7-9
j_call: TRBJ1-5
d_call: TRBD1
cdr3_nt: TGTGCCAGCAGTGCGGACAGGGGAGATCAGCCCCAGCATTTT
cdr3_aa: CASSADRGDQPQHF

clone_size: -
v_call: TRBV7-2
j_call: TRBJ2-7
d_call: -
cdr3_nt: TGTGCCAGCAGCCTGGACTCCCCCGAGCAGTACTTC
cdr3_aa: CASSLDSPEQYF

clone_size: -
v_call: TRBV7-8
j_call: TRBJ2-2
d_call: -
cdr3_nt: TGTGCCAGCAGCTTAGTGGGGTGGCTACAGGGTGGCGGGGAGCTGTTTTTT
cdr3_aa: CASSLVGWLQGGGELFF

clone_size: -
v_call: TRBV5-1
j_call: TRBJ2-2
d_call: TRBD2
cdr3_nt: TGCGCCAGCAGCCCAGGACTAGCGGGAGGGACCCTCGGGCTGTTTTTT
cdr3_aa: CASSPGLAGGTLGLFF

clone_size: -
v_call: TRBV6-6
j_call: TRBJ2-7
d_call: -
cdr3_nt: TGTGCCAGCAGTTACTCGAAGGGCGAGGAGCAGTACTTC
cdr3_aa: CASSYSKGEEQYF

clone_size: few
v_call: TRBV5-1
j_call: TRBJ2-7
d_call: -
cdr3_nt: TGCGCCAGCAGCTTGGGAGTAGAGGGGATCTACGAGCAGTACTTC
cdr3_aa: CASSLGVEGIYEQYF

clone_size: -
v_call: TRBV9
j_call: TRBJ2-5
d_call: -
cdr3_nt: TGTGCCAGCAGCGTAGTCTCGGCAGCCCAAGAGACCCAGTACTTC
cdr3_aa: CASSVVSAAQETQYF

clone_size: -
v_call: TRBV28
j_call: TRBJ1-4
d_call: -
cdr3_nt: TGTGCCAGCAGTTTGGGGGGAACAAGTGAAAAACTGTTTTTT
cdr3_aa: CASSLGGTSEKLFF

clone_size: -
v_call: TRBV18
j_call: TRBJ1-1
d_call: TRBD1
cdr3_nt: TGTGCCAGCTCTCTGTCGACAGGGGGTTTGAACACTGAAGCTTTCTTT
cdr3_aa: CASSLSTGGLNTEAFF

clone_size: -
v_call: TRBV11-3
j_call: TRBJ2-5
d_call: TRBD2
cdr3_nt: TGTGCCAGCAGCTCATCGGTCTCCCGGGAGGGTAGGGAGACCCAGTACTTC
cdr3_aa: CASSSSVSREGRETQYF

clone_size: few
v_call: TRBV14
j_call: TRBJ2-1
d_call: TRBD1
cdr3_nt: TGTGCCAGCAGCCGCTTAGGCGGAGGACAGGCCGGGGTTAGCAATGAGCAGTTCTTC
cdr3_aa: CASSRLGGGQAGVSNEQFF

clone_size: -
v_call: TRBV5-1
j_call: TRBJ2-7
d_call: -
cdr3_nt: TGCGCCAGCAGCACGTCACTAGGTCGCAACGAGCAGTACTTC
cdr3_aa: CASSTSLGRNEQYF

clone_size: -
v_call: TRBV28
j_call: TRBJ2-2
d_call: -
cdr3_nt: TGTGCCAGCTCTGGCAGGGTTAACACCGGGGAGCTGTTTTTT
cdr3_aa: CASSGRVNTGELFF

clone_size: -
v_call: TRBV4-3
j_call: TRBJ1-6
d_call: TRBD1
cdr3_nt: TGCGCCAGCAGCCAAGACAGGGGGAACAATTCACCCCTCCACTTT
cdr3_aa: CASSQDRGNNSPLHF

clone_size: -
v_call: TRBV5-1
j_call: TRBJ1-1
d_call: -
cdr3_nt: TGCGCCAGCAGCTTGGGGGGTCTCGGCACTGAAGCTTTCTTT
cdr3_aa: CASSLGGLGTEAFF

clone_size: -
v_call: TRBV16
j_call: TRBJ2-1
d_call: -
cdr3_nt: TGTGCCAGCAGCCAATCCGGCGGCTCCTACAATGAGCAGTTCTTC
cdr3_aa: CASSQSGGSYNEQFF

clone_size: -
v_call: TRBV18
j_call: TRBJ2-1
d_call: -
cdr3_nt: TGTGCCAGCTCACCAAACAGTTACTACAATGAGCAGTTCTTC
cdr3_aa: CASSPNSYYNEQFF

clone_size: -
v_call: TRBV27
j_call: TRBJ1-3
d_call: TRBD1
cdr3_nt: TGTGCCAGCAGTCGGACAGGGGTTGGAAACACCATATATTTT
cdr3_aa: CASSRTGVGNTIYF

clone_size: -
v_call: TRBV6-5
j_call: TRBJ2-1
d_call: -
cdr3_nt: TGTGCCAGCAGCTCCCGGATGGGGGTCAATGAGCAGTTCTTC
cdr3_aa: CASSSRMGVNEQFF

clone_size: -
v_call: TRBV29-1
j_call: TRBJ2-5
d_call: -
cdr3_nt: TGCAGCGCACTCGCGGGGGAGACCCAGTACTTC
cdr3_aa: CSALAGETQYF